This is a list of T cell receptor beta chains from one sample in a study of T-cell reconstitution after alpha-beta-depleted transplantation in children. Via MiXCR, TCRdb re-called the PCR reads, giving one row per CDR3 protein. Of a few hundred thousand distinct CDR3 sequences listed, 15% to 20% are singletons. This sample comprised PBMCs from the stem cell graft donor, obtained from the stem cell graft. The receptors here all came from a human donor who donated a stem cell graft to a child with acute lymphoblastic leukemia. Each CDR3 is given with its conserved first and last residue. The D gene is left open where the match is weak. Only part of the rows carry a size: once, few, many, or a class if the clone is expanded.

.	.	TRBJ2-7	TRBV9	CASSVGDWGKEQYF	TGTGCCAGCAGCGTAGGTGATTGGGGGAAGGAGCAGTACTTC
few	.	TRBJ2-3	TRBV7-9	CASSSFIVGSDTQYF	TGTGCCAGCAGCTCCTTCATAGTGGGGTCAGATACGCAGTATTTT
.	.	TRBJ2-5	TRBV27	CASNSGRGRETQYF	TGTGCCAGCAACTCCGGACGGGGTCGGGAGACCCAGTACTTC
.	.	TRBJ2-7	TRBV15	CATSPTGRLAYEQYF	TGTGCCACCAGCCCCACGGGACGCCTGGCCTACGAGCAGTACTTC
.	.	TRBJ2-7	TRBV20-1	CSAGFGSSYEQYF	TGCAGTGCTGGCTTTGGGAGCTCCTACGAGCAGTACTTC
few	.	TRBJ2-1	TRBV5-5	CASSFLRHAYNEQFF	TGTGCCAGCAGCTTTCTTCGGCATGCCTACAATGAGCAGTTCTTC
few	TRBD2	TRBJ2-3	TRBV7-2	CASSTSSGRGRDTQYF	TGTGCCAGCAGCACGTCTAGCGGGAGGGGGAGGGATACGCAGTATTTT
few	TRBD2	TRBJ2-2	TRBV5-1	CASSLELLAGTGELFF	TGCGCCAGCAGCTTAGAATTACTAGCGGGGACCGGGGAGCTGTTTTTT
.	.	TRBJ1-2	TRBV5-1	CASTDRAANYGYTF	TGCGCCAGCACCGACCGGGCGGCTAACTATGGCTACACCTTC
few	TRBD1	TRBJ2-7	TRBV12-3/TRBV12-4	CASSHGQGSGYEQYF	TGTGCCAGCAGCCACGGACAGGGTAGTGGTTACGAGCAGTACTTC
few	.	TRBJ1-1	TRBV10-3	CAISGLLTEAFF	TGTGCCATCAGTGGGCTCTTAACTGAAGCTTTCTTT
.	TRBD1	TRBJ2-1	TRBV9	CASSEGQGALPGNEQFF	TGTGCCAGCAGTGAAGGACAGGGGGCTCTCCCAGGCAATGAGCAGTTCTTC
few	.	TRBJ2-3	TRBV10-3	CAIRSQGRGGTTDTQYF	TGTGCCATCAGATCGCAGGGACGTGGCGGGACCACAGATACGCAGTATTTT